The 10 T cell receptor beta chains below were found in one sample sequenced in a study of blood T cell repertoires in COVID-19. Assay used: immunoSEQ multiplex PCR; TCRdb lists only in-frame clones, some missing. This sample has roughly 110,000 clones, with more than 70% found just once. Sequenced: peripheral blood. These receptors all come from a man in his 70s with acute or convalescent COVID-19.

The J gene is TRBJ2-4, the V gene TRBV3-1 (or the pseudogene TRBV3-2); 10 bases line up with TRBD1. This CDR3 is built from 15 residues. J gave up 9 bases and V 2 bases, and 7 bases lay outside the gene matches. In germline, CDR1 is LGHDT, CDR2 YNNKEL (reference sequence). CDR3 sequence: CASSQTGTGDTIQYF. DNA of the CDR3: TGTGCCAGCAGCCAAACCGGGACAGGGGATACCATTCAGTACTTC.

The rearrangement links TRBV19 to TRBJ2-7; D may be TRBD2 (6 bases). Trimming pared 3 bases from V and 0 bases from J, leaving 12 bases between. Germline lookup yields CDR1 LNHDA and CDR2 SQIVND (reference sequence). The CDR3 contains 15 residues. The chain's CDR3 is CASSMSSGFSYEQYF. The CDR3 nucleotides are TGTGCCAGTAGTATGTCCAGCGGGTTCTCCTACGAGCAGTACTTC.

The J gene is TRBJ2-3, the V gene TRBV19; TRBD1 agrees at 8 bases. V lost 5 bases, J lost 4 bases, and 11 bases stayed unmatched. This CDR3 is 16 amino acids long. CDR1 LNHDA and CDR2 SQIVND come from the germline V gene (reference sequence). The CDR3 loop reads CASSWGTGSSADTQYF. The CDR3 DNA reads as TGTGCCAGTAGTTGGGGGACAGGTTCGTCGGCAGATACGCAGTATTTT. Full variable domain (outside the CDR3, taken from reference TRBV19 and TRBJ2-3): DGGITQSPKYLFRKEGQNVTLSCEQNLNHDAMYWYRQDPGQGLRLIYYSQIVNDFQKGDIAEGYSVSREKKESFPLTVTSAQKNPTAFYLCASSWGTGSSADTQYFGPGTRLTVL.

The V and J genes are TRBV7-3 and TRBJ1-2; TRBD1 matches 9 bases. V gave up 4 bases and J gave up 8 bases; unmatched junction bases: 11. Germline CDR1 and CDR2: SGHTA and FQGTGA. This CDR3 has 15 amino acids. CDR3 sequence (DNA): TGTGCCAGCAGCTCCCCGGGACAGGGTGAGGGGGGCTACACCTTC. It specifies CASSSPGQGEGGYTF.

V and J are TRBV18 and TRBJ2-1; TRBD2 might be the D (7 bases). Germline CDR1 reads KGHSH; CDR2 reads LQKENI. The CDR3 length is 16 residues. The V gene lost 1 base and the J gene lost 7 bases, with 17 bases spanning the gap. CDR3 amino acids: CASSPLPRGAGNEQFF. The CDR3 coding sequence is TGTGCCAGCTCACCACTCCCCAGGGGAGCGGGGAATGAGCAGTTCTTC.

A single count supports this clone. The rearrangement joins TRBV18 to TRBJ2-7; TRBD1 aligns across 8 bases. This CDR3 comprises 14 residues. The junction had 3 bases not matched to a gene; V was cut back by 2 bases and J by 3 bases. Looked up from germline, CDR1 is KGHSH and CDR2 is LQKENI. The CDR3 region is CASSPAGQDYEQYF. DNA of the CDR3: TGTGCCAGCTCACCAGCGGGACAGGACTACGAGCAGTACTTC.

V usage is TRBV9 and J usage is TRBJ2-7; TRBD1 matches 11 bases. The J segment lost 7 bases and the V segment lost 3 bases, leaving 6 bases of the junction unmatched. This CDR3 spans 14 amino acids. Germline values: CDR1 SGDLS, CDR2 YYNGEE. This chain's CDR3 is CASSGGQGAVEQYF. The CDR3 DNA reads TGTGCCAGCAGCGGCGGACAGGGGGCGGTGGAGCAGTACTTC.

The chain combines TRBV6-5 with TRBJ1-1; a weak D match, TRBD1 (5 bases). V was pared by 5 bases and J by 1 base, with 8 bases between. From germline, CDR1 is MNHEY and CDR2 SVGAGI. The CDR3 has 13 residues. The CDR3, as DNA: TGTGCCAGCAGTAACCAGGGGAACACTGAAGCTTTCTTT. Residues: CASSNQGNTEAFF.

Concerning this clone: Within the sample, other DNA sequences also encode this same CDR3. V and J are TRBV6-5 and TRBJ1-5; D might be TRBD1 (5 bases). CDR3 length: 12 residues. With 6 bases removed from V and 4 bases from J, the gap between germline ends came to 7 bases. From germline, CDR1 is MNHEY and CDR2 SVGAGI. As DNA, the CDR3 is TGTGCCAGCAGCCAGGGAAATCAGCCCCAGCATTTT. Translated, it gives CASSQGNQPQHF.

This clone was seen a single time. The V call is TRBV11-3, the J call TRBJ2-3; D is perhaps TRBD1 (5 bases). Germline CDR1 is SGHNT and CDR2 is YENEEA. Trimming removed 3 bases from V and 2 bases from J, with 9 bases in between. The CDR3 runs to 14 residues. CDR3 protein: CASSFQGSTDTQYF. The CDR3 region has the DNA TGTGCCAGCAGCTTCCAGGGATCCACAGATACGCAGTATTTT.